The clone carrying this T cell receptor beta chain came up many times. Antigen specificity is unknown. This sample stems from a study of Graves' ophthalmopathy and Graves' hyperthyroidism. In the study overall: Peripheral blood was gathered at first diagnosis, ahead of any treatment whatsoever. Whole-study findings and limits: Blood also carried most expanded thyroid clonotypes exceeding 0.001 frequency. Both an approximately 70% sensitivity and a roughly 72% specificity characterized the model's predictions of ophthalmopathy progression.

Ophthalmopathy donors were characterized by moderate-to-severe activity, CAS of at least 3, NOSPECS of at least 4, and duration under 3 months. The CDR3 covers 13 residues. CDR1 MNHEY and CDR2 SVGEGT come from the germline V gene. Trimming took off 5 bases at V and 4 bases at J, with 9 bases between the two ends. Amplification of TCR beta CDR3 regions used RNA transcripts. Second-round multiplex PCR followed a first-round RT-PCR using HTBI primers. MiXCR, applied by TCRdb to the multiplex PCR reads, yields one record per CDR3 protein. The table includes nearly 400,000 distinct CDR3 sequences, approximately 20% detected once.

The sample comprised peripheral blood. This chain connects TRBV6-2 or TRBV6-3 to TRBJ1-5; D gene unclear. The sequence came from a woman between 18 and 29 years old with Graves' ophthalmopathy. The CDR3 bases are TGTGCCAGCAGTGCCCGACCTAATCAGCCCCAGCATTTT. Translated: CASSARPNQPQHF.